One sample yielded the 2 T cell receptor beta chains listed below, sequenced in a study of Ad26.COV2.S vaccination and SARS-CoV-2 variants. The assay was immunoSEQ multiplex PCR, and TCRdb's table has in-frame clones only and misses some. The sample carries some 460,000 clones, 89% recorded once. As for treatment: around 19 received Ad26.COV2.S at low or high dose, single or two shots; 5 received placebo; per-sample allocation not given. Repertoires come from day 63 after the first vaccine or placebo injection. The input for sequencing was peripheral blood, taken in a trial of Ad26.COV2.S vaccine versus placebo. The origin of the receptors is a person between 18 and 65 years old who received the Ad26.COV2.S COVID-19 vaccine or a placebo.

The rearrangement joins TRBV5-1 to TRBJ2-5; the D gene is possibly TRBD1 (6 bases). Trimming cost V 4 bases and J 0 bases, with 10 bases left between them. The length of the CDR3 is 14 residues. The V gene's germline CDR1 is SGHRS and CDR2 YFSETQ. For the CDR3, the DNA is TGCGCCAGCAGCACCCAGGGGAACCAAGAGACCCAGTACTTC. Translating it yields CASSTQGNQETQYF.

This clone was seen once. The genes are TRBV10-3 and TRBJ1-4; D call uncertain. The CDR3 totals 14 residues. Germline lookup yields CDR1 ENHRY and CDR2 SYGVKD. Trimming stripped 4 bases from V and 4 bases from J, with 10 bases between. CDR3 sequence reads: CAISAGPDNEKLFF. CDR3 sequence (DNA): TGTGCCATCAGTGCTGGTCCAGATAATGAAAAACTGTTTTTT.